Sequencing of this T cell receptor beta chain was carried out in a study of CD8 T cells in Susac syndrome. Random hexamers primed reverse transcription of about 0.45 to 1 ug RNA. By means of immunoSEQ multiplex PCR, TCR beta CDR3 spanning 54 Vbeta and 13 Jbeta underwent amplification. MiXCR, applied by TCRdb to the immunoSEQ multiplex PCR reads, yields one record per CDR3 protein. The sample contains a few hundred thousand distinct CDR3 sequences, roughly 85% of which appear only once. CDR1 and CDR2 (germline): LNHDA, SQIVND (reference sequence). The CDR3 runs to 12 residues. The J segment lost 7 bases and the V segment lost 7 bases, leaving 1 base of the junction unmatched. CD8+ and CD4+ blood T cells underwent TCR beta sequencing. TEMRA cells were FACS-enriched and CD8+ and CD4+ T cells negatively isolated.

The source is a human donor with multiple sclerosis. V usage is TRBV19 and J usage is TRBJ2-7; 13 positions agree with TRBD2. Sequencing input: CD8+ T cells from PBMCs. CDR3 DNA: TGTGCCAGTAAGACTAGCGGGGGGGAGCAGTACTTC. It is translated as CASKTSGGEQYF.